One sample yielded the 14 T cell receptor beta chains listed below, sequenced in a study of memory CD4+ T cells and cytomegalovirus serostatus. Sequencing used immunoSEQ multiplex PCR; TCRdb keeps in-frame clones, though not all of them. The sample holds some 54,000 clones, around 82% seen once. Single viable CD3+CD4+CD8-CD45RO+ cells were sorted as the memory CD4+ T cells. Sequencing input: memory CD4+ T cells from blood. Source of these receptors: an adult in good health and CMV-seropositive.

V and J are TRBV4-3 and TRBJ2-7; 10 bases line up with TRBD1. Germline V gene lookup returns CDR1 LGHNA and CDR2 YSLEER. With V trimmed by 6 bases and J by 7 bases, 9 bases remained unmatched. This CDR3 region has 14 residues. For the CDR3, the DNA is TGCGCCAGCAGTAAGGACAGGGGGATTGGGGAGCAGTACTTC. This gives the protein CASSKDRGIGEQYF.

This sequence joins TRBV4-3 and TRBJ2-7; D unresolved. In germline, CDR1 is LGHNA, CDR2 YSLEER. The CDR3 has 11 residues. With 1 base removed from V and 6 bases from J, the gap between germline ends came to 4 bases. CDR3 residues: CASSQGAEQYF. CDR3 coding DNA: TGCGCCAGCAGCCAAGGCGCCGAGCAGTACTTC.

The chain employs TRBV29-1 and TRBJ2-3; a weak D match, TRBD1 (6 bases). The CDR3 sequence is 13 residues long. Germline CDR1 is SQVTM and CDR2 is ANQGSEA. Trimming removed 7 bases at V and 1 base at J, with 12 bases between. The CDR3 loop reads CSGGAGGTDTQYF. In DNA, the CDR3 is TGCAGCGGAGGGGCAGGGGGCACAGATACGCAGTATTTT.

The chain couples TRBV27 to TRBJ2-7; 14 bases align to TRBD2. The CDR3 covers 16 residues. CDR1 MNHEY and CDR2 SMNVEV come from the germline V gene (reference sequence). V lost 10 bases, J lost 3 bases, and 11 bases stayed unmatched. CDR3 nucleotides: TGTGCCACCCGGCAAGGACTAGCGGGAGGTTTCTACGAGCAGTACTTC. It translates to CATRQGLAGGFYEQYF.

V gene TRBV7-2 combines with J gene TRBJ2-3; TRBD2 matches at 8 bases. Germline V CDR1 and CDR2: SGHTA, FQGNSA. The CDR3 spans 15 residues. Germline trimming cut 5 bases from V and 3 bases from J; bases unmatched to any gene: 7. CDR3 protein: CASSRLARGTDTQYF. CDR3 DNA: TGTGCCAGCAGCCGACTAGCGCGGGGGACAGATACGCAGTATTTT.

This clone has just one count. The rearrangement joins TRBV6-5 to TRBJ1-1; 10 bases fit TRBD1. Looked up from germline, CDR1 is MNHEY and CDR2 is SVGAGI. V gave up 4 bases and J gave up 7 bases; unmatched junction bases: 6. This CDR3 contains 14 residues. The CDR3 coding sequence is TGTGCCAGCAGTTCTCCCGGGACAGGGGTTGAAGCTTTCTTT. It encodes CASSSPGTGVEAFF.

This chain uses TRBV15 with TRBJ2-1; 7 bases fit TRBD2. The CDR3 has 13 residues. Trimming removed 3 bases from V and 9 bases from J; junction bases left unmatched: 5. CDR1 LNHNV and CDR2 YYDKDF come from the germline V gene (reference sequence). Written as DNA, the CDR3 is TGTGCCACCAGCAGCAGCGGGGCGGGTGAGCAGTTCTTC. Translated: CATSSSGAGEQFF.

J is TRBJ2-1 and V is TRBV7-8; no reliable D call. Trimming cost V 2 bases and J 5 bases, with 13 bases left between them. The CDR3 contains 15 residues. From germline, CDR1 is SGHVS and CDR2 FQNEAQ. CDR3 nucleotides: TGTGCCAGCAGCTTACGGAGCTCCGAAAACAATGAGCAGTTCTTC. Protein product: CASSLRSSENNEQFF.

The chain employs TRBV19 and TRBJ1-1; D unclear. This CDR3 contains 15 residues. Germline V gene data show CDR1 as LNHDA and CDR2 as SQIVND (reference sequence). Trimming removed 7 bases from V and 0 bases from J, with 15 bases in between. The CDR3 protein is CASTAAGRMNTEAFF. CDR3 DNA: TGTGCCAGTACCGCCGCCGGACGGATGAACACTGAAGCTTTCTTT.

The chain carries TRBV4-2 and TRBJ2-4; D may be TRBD2 (6 bases). The germline gives CDR1 LGHNA, CDR2 YNFKEQ. CDR3 size: 15 residues. V was trimmed by 3 bases and J by 8 bases, leaving 17 bases between them. The CDR3 DNA follows: TGTGCCAGCAGCCAGGAGGGTCCCCGAGGGGACATTCAGTACTTC. Amino acid sequence: CASSQEGPRGDIQYF.

The V call is TRBV19, the J call TRBJ1-3; a possible D gene is TRBD1 (5 bases). Trimming shortened V by 6 bases and J by 2 bases, and 17 bases separated the two germline ends. This CDR3 region has 16 residues. Germline CDR1 reads LNHDA; CDR2 reads SQIVND (reference sequence). The CDR3 DNA sequence: TGTGCCAGTAGAGAATTGGGGGATTCCCCTGGAAACACCATATATTTT. It encodes CASRELGDSPGNTIYF.

V usage is TRBV6-1 and J usage is TRBJ2-5; D call uncertain. The V end lost 6 bases, the J end lost 7 bases, and 21 bases lay between the germline ends. Germline CDR1 MNHNS, CDR2 SASEGT. The CDR3 length is 15 residues. CDR3 residues: CASRIGAGPTGTQYF. For the CDR3, the DNA is TGTGCCAGCAGGATAGGAGCAGGCCCAACGGGGACCCAGTACTTC.

The count of this clone is one. The V gene is TRBV28, the J gene TRBJ1-6; possible D gene TRBD1, 5 bases. The length of the CDR3 is 15 residues. V lost 9 bases and J lost 7, with 19 bases in between. CDR1 MDHEN and CDR2 SYDVKM come from the germline V gene. The CDR3 nucleotides are TGTGCCAGTCTCCAACGGGTCGGGGGGAATTCACCCCTCCACTTT. This sequence encodes CASLQRVGGNSPLHF.

The V and J genes are TRBV27 and TRBJ1-6; D is undetermined. The CDR3 extends over 16 amino acids. V lost 6 bases, J lost 0 bases, and 12 bases lay in between. Germline CDR1 and CDR2: MNHEY and SMNVEV (reference sequence). The CDR3 spells CASRDVISSYNSPLHF. CDR3 DNA sequence: TGTGCCAGCAGGGACGTAATAAGCTCCTATAATTCACCCCTCCACTTT.